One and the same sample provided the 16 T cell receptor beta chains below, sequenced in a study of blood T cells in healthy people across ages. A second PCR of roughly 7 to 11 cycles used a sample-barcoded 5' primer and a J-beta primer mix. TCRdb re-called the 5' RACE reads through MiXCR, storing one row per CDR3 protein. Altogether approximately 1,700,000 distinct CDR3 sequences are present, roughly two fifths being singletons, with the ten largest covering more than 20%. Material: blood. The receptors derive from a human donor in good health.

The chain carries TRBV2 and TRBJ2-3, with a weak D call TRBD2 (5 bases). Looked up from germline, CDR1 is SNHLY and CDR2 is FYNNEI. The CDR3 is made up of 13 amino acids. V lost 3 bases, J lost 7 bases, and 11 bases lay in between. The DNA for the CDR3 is TGTGCCAGCAGTGATACCCGGGGAAATACGCAGTATTTT. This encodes CASSDTRGNTQYF. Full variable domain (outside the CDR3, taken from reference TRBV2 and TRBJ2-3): EPEVTQTPSHQVTQMGQEVILRCVPISNHLYFYWYRQILGQKVEFLVSFYNNEISEKSEIFDDQFSVERPDGSNFTLKIRSTKLEDSAMYFCASSDTRGNTQYFGPGTRLTVL.

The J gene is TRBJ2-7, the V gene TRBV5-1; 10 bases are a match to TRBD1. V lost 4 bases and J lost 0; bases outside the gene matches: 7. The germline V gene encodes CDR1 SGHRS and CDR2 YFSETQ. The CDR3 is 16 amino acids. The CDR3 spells CASSDRDRGTSYEQYF. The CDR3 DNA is TGCGCCAGCAGCGACCGGGACAGGGGTACCTCCTACGAGCAGTACTTC.

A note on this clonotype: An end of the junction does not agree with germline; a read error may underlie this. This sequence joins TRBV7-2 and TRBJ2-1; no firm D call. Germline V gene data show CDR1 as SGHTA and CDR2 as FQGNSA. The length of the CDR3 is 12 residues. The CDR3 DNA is TGTGCCAGCAACTTAGCCCCAAGTGAGCAGTTCTTC. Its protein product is CASNLAPSEQFF.

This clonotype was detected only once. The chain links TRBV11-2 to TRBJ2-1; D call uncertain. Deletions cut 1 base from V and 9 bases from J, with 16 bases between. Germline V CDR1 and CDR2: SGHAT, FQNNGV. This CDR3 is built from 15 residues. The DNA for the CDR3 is TGTGCCAGCAGCTTAGGAGTGGGCTTAGATGGTGAGCAGTTCTTC. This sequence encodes CASSLGVGLDGEQFF.

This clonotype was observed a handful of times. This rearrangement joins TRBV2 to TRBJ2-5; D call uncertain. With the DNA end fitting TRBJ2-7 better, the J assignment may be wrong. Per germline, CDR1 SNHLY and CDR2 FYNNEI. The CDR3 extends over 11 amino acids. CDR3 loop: CASNEEDEQYF. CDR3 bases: TGTGCCAGCAACGAGGAAGACGAGCAGTACTTC.

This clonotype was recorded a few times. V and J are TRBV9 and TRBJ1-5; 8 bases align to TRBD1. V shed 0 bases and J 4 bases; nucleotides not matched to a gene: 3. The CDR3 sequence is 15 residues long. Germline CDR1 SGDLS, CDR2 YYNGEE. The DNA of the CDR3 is TGTGCCAGCAGCGTAGGGGGACAGGCTAATCAGCCCCAGCATTTT. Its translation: CASSVGGQANQPQHF.

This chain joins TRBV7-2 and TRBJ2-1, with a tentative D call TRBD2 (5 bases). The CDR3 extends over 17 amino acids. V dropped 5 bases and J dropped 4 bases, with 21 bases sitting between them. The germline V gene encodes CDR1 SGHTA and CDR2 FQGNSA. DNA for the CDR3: TGTGCCAGCAGCGATACCTTCGCTCTAGGAGGTTACAATGAGCAGTTCTTC. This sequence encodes CASSDTFALGGYNEQFF.

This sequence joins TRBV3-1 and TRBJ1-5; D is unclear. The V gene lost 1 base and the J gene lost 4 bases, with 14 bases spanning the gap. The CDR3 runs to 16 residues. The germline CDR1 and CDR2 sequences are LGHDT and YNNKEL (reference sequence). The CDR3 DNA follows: TGTGCCAGCAGCCAAGGAACGTGGCGGGAGAATCAGCCCCAGCATTTT. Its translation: CASSQGTWRENQPQHF.

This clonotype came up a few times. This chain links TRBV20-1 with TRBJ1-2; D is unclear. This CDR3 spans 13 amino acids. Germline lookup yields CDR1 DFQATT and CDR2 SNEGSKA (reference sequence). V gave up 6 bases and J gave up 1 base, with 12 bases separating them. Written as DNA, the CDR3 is TGCAGTGCCCCGAACTCCTATAACTATGGCTACACCTTC. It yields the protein CSAPNSYNYGYTF.

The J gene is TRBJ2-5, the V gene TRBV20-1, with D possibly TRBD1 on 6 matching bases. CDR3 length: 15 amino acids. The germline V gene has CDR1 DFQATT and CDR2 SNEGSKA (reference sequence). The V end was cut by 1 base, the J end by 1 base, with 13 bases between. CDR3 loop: CSARAYRASQETQYF. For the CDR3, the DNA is TGCAGTGCTAGAGCGTACAGGGCTTCCCAAGAGACCCAGTACTTC.

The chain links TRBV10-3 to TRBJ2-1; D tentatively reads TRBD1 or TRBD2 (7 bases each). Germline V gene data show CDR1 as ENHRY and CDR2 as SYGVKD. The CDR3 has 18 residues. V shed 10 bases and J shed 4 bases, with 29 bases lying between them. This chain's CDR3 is CATRGGQPATNSYNEQFF. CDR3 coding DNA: TGTGCCACCAGGGGGGGACAGCCAGCGACCAACTCTTACAATGAGCAGTTCTTC.

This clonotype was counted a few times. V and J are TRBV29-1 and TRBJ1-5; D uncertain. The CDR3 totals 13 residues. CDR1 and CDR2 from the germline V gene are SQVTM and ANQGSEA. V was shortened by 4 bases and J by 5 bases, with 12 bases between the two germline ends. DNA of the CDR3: TGCAGCGTTGGGGGATACAAGGATCAGCCCCAGCATTTT. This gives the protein CSVGGYKDQPQHF.

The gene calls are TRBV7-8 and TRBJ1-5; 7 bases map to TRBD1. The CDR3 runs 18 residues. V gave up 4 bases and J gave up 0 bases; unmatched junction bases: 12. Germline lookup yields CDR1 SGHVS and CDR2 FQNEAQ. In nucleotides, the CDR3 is TGTGCCAGCAGCTCGACTCTAAAGACAGGGATTAGCAATCAGCCCCAGCATTTT. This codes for CASSSTLKTGISNQPQHF.

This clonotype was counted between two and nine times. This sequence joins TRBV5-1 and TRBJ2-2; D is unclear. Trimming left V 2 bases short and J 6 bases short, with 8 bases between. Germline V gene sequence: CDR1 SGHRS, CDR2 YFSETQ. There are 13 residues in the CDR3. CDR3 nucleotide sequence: TGCGCCAGCAGCTTTGAGACTTCCGGGGAGCTGTTTTTT. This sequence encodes CASSFETSGELFF.

CDR3 sequence (DNA): TGTGCCAGCAGTTTGGACAGCCGGGTTGCTGGCTACACCTTC. Its translation is CASSLDSRVAGYTF. This chain links TRBV28 with TRBJ1-2, with TRBD1 as a possible D gene (6 bases). Per germline, CDR1 MDHEN and CDR2 SYDVKM. The CDR3 covers 14 residues. The ends were cut back, 3 bases at V and 7 bases at J, with 15 bases in the middle.

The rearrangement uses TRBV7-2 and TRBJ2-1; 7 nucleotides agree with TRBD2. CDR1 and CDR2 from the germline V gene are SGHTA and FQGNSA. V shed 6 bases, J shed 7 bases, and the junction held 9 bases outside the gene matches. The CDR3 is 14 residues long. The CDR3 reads CASRNRDYRNEQFF. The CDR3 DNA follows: TGTGCCAGCAGAAACCGGGACTACCGGAATGAGCAGTTCTTC.